The clone carrying this TCR beta chain was counted ten times or more. Its target is not known. Unique molecular identifiers were used to barcode this TCRbeta library. TCRdb redid the calling of the PCR reads with MiXCR, one entry per CDR3 protein. The sample lists about 460,000 distinct CDR3 sequences, roughly an eighth seen once, with about 15% in the top ten. This record belongs to a study of T-cell reconstitution after alpha-beta-depleted transplantation in children. Study-wide findings and caveats: TCRbeta diversity was high at day 60 in some patients (a result of surviving recipient T cells and thymic progenitors). Expanded graft clones, several hundred of them, were reportedly the source of alpha-beta T cells about two months after transplant. The authors attributed T-cell counts and diversity one year after transplant mostly to newly produced T cells.

Germline V gene sequence: CDR1 SGHRS, CDR2 YFSETQ. With V trimmed by 4 bases and J by 4 bases, 7 bases remained unmatched. This CDR3 has 15 amino acids. The input for sequencing was PBMCs, mostly from graft donor cells, taken 180 days after TCRalphabeta/CD19-depleted stem cell transplant. The genes are TRBV5-1 and TRBJ2-2; 7 bases match TRBD1. The clonotype originates from a female patient between 2 and 15 years old who had a stem cell transplant for aplastic anemia, so the T cells may come from the graft donor. The CDR3 DNA reads as TGCGCCAGCAGCCCGGGACAGTCCGTCACCGGGGAGCTGTTTTTT. It encodes CASSPGQSVTGELFF.